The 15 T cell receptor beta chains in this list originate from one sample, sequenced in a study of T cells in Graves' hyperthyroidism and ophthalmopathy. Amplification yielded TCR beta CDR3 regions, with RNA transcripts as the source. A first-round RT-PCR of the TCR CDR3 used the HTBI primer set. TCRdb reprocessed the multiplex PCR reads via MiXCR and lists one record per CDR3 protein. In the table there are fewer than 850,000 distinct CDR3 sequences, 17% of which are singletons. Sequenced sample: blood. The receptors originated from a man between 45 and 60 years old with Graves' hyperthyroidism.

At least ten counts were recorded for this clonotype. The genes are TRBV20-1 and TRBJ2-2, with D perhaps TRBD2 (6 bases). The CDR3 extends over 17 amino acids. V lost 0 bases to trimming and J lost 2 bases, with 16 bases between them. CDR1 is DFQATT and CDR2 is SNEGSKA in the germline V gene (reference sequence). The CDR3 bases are TGCAGTGCTAGAGATATCGGGACTGGAGGAAACACCGGGGAGCTGTTTTTT. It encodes CSARDIGTGGNTGELFF.

CDR3 coding DNA: TGTGCCAGTAGTATTACGAGGAACAGACAAGCCGGGGAGCTGTTTTTT. This encodes CASSITRNRQAGELFF. The chain couples TRBV19 to TRBJ2-2; unclear D gene. Trimming removed 3 bases at V and 6 bases at J, with 17 bases between. The CDR3 has 16 residues. The germline V gene encodes CDR1 LNHDA and CDR2 SQIVND (reference sequence). Together with reference TRBV19 and TRBJ2-2, the CDR3 gives the full variable domain: DGGITQSPKYLFRKEGQNVTLSCEQNLNHDAMYWYRQDPGQGLRLIYYSQIVNDFQKGDIAEGYSVSREKKESFPLTVTSAQKNPTAFYLCASSITRNRQAGELFFGEGSRLTVL.

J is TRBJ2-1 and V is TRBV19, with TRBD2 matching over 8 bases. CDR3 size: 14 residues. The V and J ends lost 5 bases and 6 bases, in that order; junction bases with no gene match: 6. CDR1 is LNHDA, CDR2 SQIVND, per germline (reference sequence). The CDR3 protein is CASSQRERSNEQFF. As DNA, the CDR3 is TGTGCCAGTAGTCAGCGGGAGAGGAGCAATGAGCAGTTCTTC.

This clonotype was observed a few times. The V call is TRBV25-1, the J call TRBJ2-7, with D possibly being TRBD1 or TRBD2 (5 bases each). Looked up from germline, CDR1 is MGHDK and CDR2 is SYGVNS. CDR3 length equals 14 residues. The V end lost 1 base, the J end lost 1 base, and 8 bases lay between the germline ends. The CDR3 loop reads CASSELEGSYEQYF. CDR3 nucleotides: TGTGCCAGCAGTGAATTAGAGGGGTCCTACGAGCAGTACTTC.

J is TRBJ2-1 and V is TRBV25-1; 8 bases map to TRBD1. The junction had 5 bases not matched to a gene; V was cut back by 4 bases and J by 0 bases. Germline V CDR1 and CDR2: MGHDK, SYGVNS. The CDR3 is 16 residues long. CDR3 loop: CASSVARGLSYNEQFF. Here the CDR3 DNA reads TGTGCCAGCAGTGTTGCCAGGGGGCTCTCCTACAATGAGCAGTTCTTC.

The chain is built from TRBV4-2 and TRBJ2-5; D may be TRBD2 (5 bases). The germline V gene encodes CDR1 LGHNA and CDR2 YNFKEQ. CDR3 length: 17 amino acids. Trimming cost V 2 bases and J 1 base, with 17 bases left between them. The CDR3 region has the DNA TGTGCCAGCAGCCAAACCCTGGGAGTCCCCCTCCAAGAGACCCAGTACTTC. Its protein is CASSQTLGVPLQETQYF.

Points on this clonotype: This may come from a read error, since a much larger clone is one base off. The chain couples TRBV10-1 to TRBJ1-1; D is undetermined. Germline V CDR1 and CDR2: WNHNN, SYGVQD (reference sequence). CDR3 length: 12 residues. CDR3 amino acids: CASGDPSLQAFF. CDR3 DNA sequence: TGCGCCAGCGGTGATCCCAGTCTACAAGCTTTCTTT.

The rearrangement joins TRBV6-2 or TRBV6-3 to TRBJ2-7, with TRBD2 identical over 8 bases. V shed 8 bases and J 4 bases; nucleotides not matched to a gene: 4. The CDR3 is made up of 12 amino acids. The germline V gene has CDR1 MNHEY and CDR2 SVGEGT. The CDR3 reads CASGREEYEQYF. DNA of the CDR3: TGTGCCAGCGGGCGGGAGGAGTACGAGCAGTACTTC.

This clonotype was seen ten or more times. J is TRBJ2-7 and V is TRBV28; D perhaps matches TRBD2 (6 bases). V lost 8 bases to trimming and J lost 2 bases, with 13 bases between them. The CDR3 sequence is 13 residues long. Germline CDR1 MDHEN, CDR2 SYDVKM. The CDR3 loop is CASRWEEPYEQYF. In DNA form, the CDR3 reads TGTGCCAGCCGGTGGGAGGAGCCCTACGAGCAGTACTTC.

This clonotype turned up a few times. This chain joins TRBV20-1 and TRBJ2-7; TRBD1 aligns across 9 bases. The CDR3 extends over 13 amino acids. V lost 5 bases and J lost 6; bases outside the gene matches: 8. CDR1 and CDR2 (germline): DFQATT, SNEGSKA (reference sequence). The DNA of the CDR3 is TGCAGTGCTGCCGGGACAGGGAAGGGCGAGCAGTACTTC. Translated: CSAAGTGKGEQYF.

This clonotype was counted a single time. This chain's CDR3 is CASGPRDRNEQFF. CDR3 in DNA: TGTGCCAGCGGCCCGCGGGACCGGAATGAGCAGTTCTTC. The chain links TRBV5-4 to TRBJ2-1, with D perhaps matching TRBD2 (6 bases). V shed 7 bases and J shed 7 bases, with 15 bases lying between them. Per the germline V gene, CDR1 is SGHNT and CDR2 is YYREEE (reference sequence). There are 13 residues in the CDR3.

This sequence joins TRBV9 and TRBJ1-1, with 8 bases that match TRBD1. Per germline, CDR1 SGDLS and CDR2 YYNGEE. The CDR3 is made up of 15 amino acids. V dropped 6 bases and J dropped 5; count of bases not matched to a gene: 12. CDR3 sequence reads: CASTPPRGLFTEAFF. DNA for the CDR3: TGTGCCAGCACCCCTCCCAGGGGGCTTTTTACTGAAGCTTTCTTT.

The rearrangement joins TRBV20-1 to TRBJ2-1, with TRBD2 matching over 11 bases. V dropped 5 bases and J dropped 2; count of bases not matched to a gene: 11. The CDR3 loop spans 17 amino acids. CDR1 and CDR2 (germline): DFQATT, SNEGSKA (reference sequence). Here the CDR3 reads CSAPGTSGSLTYNEQFF. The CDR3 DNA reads TGCAGTGCTCCCGGGACTAGCGGTTCGTTAACCTACAATGAGCAGTTCTTC.

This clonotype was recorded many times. CDR3 nucleotide sequence: TGCGCCAGCAGCTTGGGTGAGACTAGCCAAACTGAGCAGTTCTTC. Translation: CASSLGETSQTEQFF. The J gene is TRBJ2-1, the V gene TRBV5-1, with 7 bases aligning to TRBD2. The CDR3 runs 15 residues. Trimming took 0 bases from V and 9 from J; bases not matched to a gene: 9. The germline V gene has CDR1 SGHRS and CDR2 YFSETQ.

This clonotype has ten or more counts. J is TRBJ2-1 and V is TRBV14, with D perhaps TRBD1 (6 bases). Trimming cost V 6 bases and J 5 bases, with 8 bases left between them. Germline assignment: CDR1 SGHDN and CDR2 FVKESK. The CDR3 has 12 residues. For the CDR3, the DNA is TGTGCCAGCAGGGCAGGGGACAATGAGCAGTTCTTC. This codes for CASRAGDNEQFF.